The next 18 T cell receptor beta chains were all read from a single sample in a study of T cell responses to AZD1222 COVID-19 vaccine. The method was immunoSEQ multiplex PCR; TCRdb's version includes in-frame clones alone and lacks a portion of them. This table holds about 120,000 clones, almost 95% found once. The sequences come from peripheral blood, collected 28 days after the second AZD1222 dose. These receptors originate from an adult who received the AZD1222 COVID-19 vaccine.

This clone has more than one count but fewer than ten. The chain recombines TRBV4-1 with TRBJ2-2; D perhaps matches TRBD2 (6 bases). The ends were cut back, 4 bases at V and 7 bases at J, with 16 bases in the middle. Germline CDR1 is MGHRA and CDR2 is YSYEKL. The CDR3 is 15 residues long. CDR3 loop: CASSPTQGGGGELFF. CDR3 bases: TGCGCCAGCAGCCCCACCCAGGGAGGCGGCGGGGAGCTGTTTTTT.

J is TRBJ1-4 and V is TRBV10-3; 7 positions match TRBD1. V dropped 5 bases and J dropped 5; count of bases not matched to a gene: 8. There are 15 residues in the CDR3. Germline lookup yields CDR1 ENHRY and CDR2 SYGVKD. The CDR3 spells CAISITTGRNEKLFF. In nucleotides, the CDR3 is TGTGCCATCAGTATTACGACAGGGCGGAATGAAAAACTGTTTTTT.

The chain couples TRBV25-1 to TRBJ2-3; D is unclear. This CDR3 contains 13 residues. In germline, CDR1 is MGHDK, CDR2 SYGVNS. Trimming left V 3 bases short and J 0 bases short, with 4 bases between. Written as DNA, the CDR3 is TGTGCCAGCAGTGATCCCAGCACAGATACGCAGTATTTT. Its protein is CASSDPSTDTQYF.

In this sample, this clone turned up once. This chain connects TRBV2 to TRBJ2-1; no reliable D call. There are 14 residues in the CDR3. Deletions cut 6 bases from V and 4 bases from J, with 13 bases between. Germline V gene sequence: CDR1 SNHLY, CDR2 FYNNEI. CDR3 bases: TGTGCCAGCAGCCCAGAGGTGGGGTACAATGAGCAGTTCTTC. This sequence encodes CASSPEVGYNEQFF.

The rearrangement uses TRBV5-1 and TRBJ2-1; TRBD2 agrees at 9 bases. The J segment lost 3 bases and the V segment lost 1 base, leaving 8 bases of the junction unmatched. CDR1 and CDR2 (germline): SGHRS, YFSETQ. The CDR3 contains 17 residues. Here the CDR3 reads CASSLRLAAGGYNEQFF. Here the CDR3 DNA reads TGCGCCAGCAGCTTGAGATTGGCAGCGGGAGGCTACAATGAGCAGTTCTTC.

The chain carries TRBV7-9 and TRBJ1-1; D not certain. Trimming shortened V by 6 bases and J by 4 bases, and 15 bases separated the two germline ends. Germline lookup yields CDR1 SEHNR and CDR2 FQNEAQ (reference sequence). This CDR3 contains 14 residues. In DNA, the CDR3 is TGTGCCAGCAGGCGAACCGGGCCTCGCACTGAAGCTTTCTTT. This codes for CASRRTGPRTEAFF.

The chain is built from TRBV19 and TRBJ2-2, with 9 bases identical to TRBD2. CDR3 length equals 14 residues. After removal of 5 bases from V and 7 bases from J, the junction contained 5 bases not matched to a gene. The germline V gene encodes CDR1 LNHDA and CDR2 SQIVND (reference sequence). The CDR3 nucleotides are TGTGCCAGTAGTGCGGGACTAGCTGGCGGGGAGCTGTTTTTT. It yields the protein CASSAGLAGGELFF.

The V gene is TRBV6-1, the J gene TRBJ2-1; 14 bases are a match to TRBD2. The germline V gene encodes CDR1 MNHNS and CDR2 SASEGT. The CDR3 extends over 19 amino acids. The V gene end was trimmed by 4 bases and the J gene end by 0 bases; junction bases not matched to a gene: 8. DNA of the CDR3: TGTGCCAGCAGTGGTGGGACTAGCGGGAGCTGGAGCTCCTACAATGAGCAGTTCTTC. Its translation: CASSGGTSGSWSSYNEQFF.

CDR3 DNA: TGTGCCAGCAGCTTGGGCCTAGCGCCCTCCTACGAGCAGTACTTC. Protein sequence: CASSLGLAPSYEQYF. This chain joins TRBV5-4 and TRBJ2-7; D is possibly TRBD2 (6 bases). The CDR3 has 15 residues. V lost 0 bases, J lost 0 bases, and 10 bases lay in between. Germline CDR1 is SGHNT and CDR2 is YYREEE (reference sequence). The variable domain in full, with the rest retrieved from reference TRBV5-4 and TRBJ2-7, is ETGVTQSPTHLIKTRGQQVTLRCSSQSGHNTVSWYQQALGQGPQFIFQYYREEENGRGNFPPRFSGLQFPNYSSELNVNALELDDSALYLCASSLGLAPSYEQYFGPGTRLTVT.

CDR3 coding DNA: TGTGCCAGCTCCCTAACCATCGGCACTAGCGAATTTAGCTCCTACAATGAGCAGTTCTTC. This encodes CASSLTIGTSEFSSYNEQFF. V usage is TRBV18 and J usage is TRBJ2-1; 7 nucleotides align to TRBD2. The length of the CDR3 is 20 residues. Germline V gene data show CDR1 as KGHSH and CDR2 as LQKENI. The V gene end was trimmed by 6 bases and the J gene end by 0 bases; junction bases not matched to a gene: 20. Full variable domain (missing parts from reference TRBV18 and TRBJ2-1): NAGVMQNPRHLVRRRGQEARLRCSPMKGHSHVYWYRQLPEEGLKFMVYLQKENIIDESGMPKERFSAEFPKEGPSILRIQQVVRGDSAAYFCASSLTIGTSEFSSYNEQFFGPGTRLTVL.

This chain joins TRBV11-3 and TRBJ2-1, with D uncertain. This CDR3 region has 14 residues. Germline V gene lookup returns CDR1 SGHNT and CDR2 YENEEA. V gave up 5 bases and J gave up 8 bases, with 16 bases separating them. CDR3 amino acids: CASSRDWFLDEQFF. The CDR3 region has the DNA TGTGCCAGCAGCCGAGACTGGTTCCTTGATGAGCAGTTCTTC.

The CDR3 nucleotides are TGTGCCAGCAGTTTAGGGGCAGGGGAGGGCTACACCTTC. This codes for CASSLGAGEGYTF. The rearrangement links TRBV12-3 or TRBV12-4 to TRBJ1-2; TRBD1 might be the D (6 bases). V was cut by 1 base and J by 8 bases, with 11 bases left in between. This CDR3 has 13 amino acids.

The rearrangement joins TRBV19 to TRBJ2-2; D not resolved. V lost 6 bases to trimming and J lost 6 bases, with 11 bases between them. Germline lookup yields CDR1 LNHDA and CDR2 SQIVND (reference sequence). CDR3 length: 13 amino acids. The CDR3 nucleotides are TGTGCCAGTAGGGACCAGTTACCCGGGGAGCTGTTTTTT. Translating gives CASRDQLPGELFF.

The V gene is TRBV5-5, the J gene TRBJ2-3, with TRBD1 as a possible D gene (6 bases). This CDR3 has 18 amino acids. Trimming took 4 bases from V and 2 from J, leaving 23 bases between them. Per the germline V gene, CDR1 is SGHKS and CDR2 is YYEKEE (reference sequence). CDR3 DNA sequence: TGTGCCAGCAGCGCCTTTATCCGGGACACCAGAACCACAGATACGCAGTATTTT. It codes for CASSAFIRDTRTTDTQYF.

This clone appeared once. The J gene is TRBJ1-4, the V gene TRBV5-1; 8 bases fit TRBD1. From germline, CDR1 is SGHRS and CDR2 YFSETQ. This CDR3 contains 16 residues. After removal of 2 bases from V and 0 bases from J, the junction contained 3 bases not matched to a gene. The chain's CDR3 is CASSLQGDSTNEKLFF. The CDR3 DNA sequence: TGCGCCAGCAGCTTACAGGGGGATTCAACTAATGAAAAACTGTTTTTT.

The J gene is TRBJ2-7, the V gene TRBV29-1; no clear D gene. Trimming left V 6 bases short and J 3 bases short, with 15 bases between. Germline CDR1 is SQVTM and CDR2 is ANQGSEA. The CDR3 sequence is 13 residues long. CDR3 protein: CSVGSEVDYEQYF. Here the CDR3 DNA reads TGCAGCGTGGGCTCAGAGGTTGACTACGAGCAGTACTTC.

This chain connects TRBV7-9 to TRBJ2-7; D remains unclear. Trimming took off 6 bases at V and 3 bases at J, with 12 bases between the two ends. The germline CDR1 and CDR2 sequences are SEHNR and FQNEAQ (reference sequence). The CDR3 is made up of 13 amino acids. CDR3 in amino acids: CASSSADHYEQYF. CDR3 DNA: TGTGCCAGCAGTTCGGCGGACCACTACGAGCAGTACTTC.

The chain joins TRBV6-5 to TRBJ1-2, with D unresolved. CDR1 and CDR2 (germline): MNHEY, SVGAGI. V gave up 8 bases and J gave up 3 bases, with 19 bases separating them. The CDR3 length is 15 residues. CDR3 residues: CASGQPGRVDYGYTF. The CDR3 nucleotides read TGTGCCAGCGGCCAGCCGGGCCGGGTCGACTATGGCTACACCTTC.